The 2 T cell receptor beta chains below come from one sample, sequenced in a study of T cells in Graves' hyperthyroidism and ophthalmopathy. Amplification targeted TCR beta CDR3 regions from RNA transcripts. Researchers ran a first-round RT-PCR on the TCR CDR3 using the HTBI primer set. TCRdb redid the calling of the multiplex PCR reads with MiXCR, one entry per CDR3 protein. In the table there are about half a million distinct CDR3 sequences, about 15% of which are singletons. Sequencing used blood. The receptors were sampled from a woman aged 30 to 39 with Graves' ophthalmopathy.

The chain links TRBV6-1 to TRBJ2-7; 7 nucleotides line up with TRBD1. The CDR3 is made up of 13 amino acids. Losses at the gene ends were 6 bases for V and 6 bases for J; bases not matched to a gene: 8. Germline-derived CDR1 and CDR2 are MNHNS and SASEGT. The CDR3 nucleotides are TGTGCCAGCAGGGCCAGGGGGTCCGTCGAGCAGTACTTC. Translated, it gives CASRARGSVEQYF.

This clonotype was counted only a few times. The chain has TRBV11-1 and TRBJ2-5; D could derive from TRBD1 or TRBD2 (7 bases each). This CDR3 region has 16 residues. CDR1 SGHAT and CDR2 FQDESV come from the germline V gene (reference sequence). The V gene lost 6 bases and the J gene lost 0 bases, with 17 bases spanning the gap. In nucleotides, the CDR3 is TGTGCCAGCAGACCTAACAGGGGAGGGTACCAAGAGACCCAGTACTTC. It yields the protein CASRPNRGGYQETQYF.